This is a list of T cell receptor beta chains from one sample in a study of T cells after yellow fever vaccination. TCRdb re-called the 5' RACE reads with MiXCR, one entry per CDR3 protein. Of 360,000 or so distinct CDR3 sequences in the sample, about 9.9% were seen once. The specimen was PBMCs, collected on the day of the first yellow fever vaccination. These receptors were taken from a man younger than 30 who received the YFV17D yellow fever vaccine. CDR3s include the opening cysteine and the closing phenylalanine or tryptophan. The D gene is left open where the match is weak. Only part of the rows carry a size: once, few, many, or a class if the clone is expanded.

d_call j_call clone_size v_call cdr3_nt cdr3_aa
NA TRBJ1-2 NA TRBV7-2 TGTGCCAGCAGCCCCCAGACAGAGTATTCTGGCTACACCTTC CASSPQTEYSGYTF
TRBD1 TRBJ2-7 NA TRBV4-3 TGCGCCAGCGGACAGGGGGCGGACGAGCAGTACTTC CASGQGADEQYF
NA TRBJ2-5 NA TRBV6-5 TGTGCCAGCAGTTACTCGGTGGGGGCCGGGGGGGAGACCCAGTACTTC CASSYSVGAGGETQYF
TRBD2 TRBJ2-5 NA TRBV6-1 TGTGCCAGCAGAGCTGGGACTAGCGGGGGCCGGGGGTTCGGGACCCAGTACTTC CASRAGTSGGRGFGTQYF
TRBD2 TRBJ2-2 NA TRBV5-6 TGTGCCAGCAGCGTGGGACTAGCGGGGGAGACCGGGGAGCTGTTTTTT CASSVGLAGETGELFF
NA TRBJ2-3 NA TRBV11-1 TGTGCCAGCAGCTTCAGCCGGGGAGAGGAGGGAACCTACACAGATACGCAGTATTTT CASSFSRGEEGTYTDTQYF
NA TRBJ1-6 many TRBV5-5 TGTGCCAGCAGCTTGGGCCACGTCTCCCGTGGATATAATTCACCCCTCCACTTT CASSLGHVSRGYNSPLHF
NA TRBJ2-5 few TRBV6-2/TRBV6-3 TGTGCCAGCAGTCTCCGTTTCCGACAGCAAGAGACCCAGTACTTC CASSLRFRQQETQYF
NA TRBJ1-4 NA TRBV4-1 TGCGCCAGCAGCCAATTGGGGGGGGTGGTTAATGAAAAACTGTTTTTT CASSQLGGVVNEKLFF
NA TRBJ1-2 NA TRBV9 TGTGCCAGCAGCCCCCAGGGCGTGGGGGGCTACACCTTC CASSPQGVGGYTF
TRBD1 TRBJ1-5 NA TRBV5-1 TGCGCCAGCAGCTTGGCCGGGACAGGGGGAGAGCCCCAGCATTTT CASSLAGTGGEPQHF
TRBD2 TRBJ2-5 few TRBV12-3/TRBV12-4 TGTGCCAGCAGTCTCGGACTAGCAGTAACTATTCAAGAGACCCAGTACTTC CASSLGLAVTIQETQYF
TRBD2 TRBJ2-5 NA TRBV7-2 TGTGCCAGCAGCTTTTCTGCGGGGGGGCCTCAGACCCAGTACTTC CASSFSAGGPQTQYF
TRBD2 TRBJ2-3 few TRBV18 TGTGCCAGCTTACTAGCGGTCACAGATACGCAGTATTTT CASLLAVTDTQYF
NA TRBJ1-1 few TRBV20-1 TGCAGTGCCCCAAGAGACGTCTACACTGAAGCTTTCTTT CSAPRDVYTEAFF
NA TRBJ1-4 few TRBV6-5 TGTGCCAGCAGTTACGGAAGGGCTAATGAAAAACTGTTTTTT CASSYGRANEKLFF
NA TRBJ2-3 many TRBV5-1 TGCGCCAGCAGCTTACAGGACCCAAACGCTGGAGATACGCAGTATTTT CASSLQDPNAGDTQYF
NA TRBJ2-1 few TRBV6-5 TGTGCCAGCAGTTTCGTCAGGACCAGCTCCTACAATGAGCAGTTCTTC CASSFVRTSSYNEQFF
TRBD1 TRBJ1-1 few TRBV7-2 TGTGCCAGCCACAGGGGAAGGATCGGGAGTACTCCTGAAGCTTTCTTT CASHRGRIGSTPEAFF
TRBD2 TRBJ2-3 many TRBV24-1 TGTGCCACCAGTGATGCGCGAACTAGCGGGGGGGTTGGAGATACGCAGTATTTT CATSDARTSGGVGDTQYF
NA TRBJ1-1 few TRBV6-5 TGTGCCAGCAGTTACTCGGGCTCCACGGGCACTGAAGCTTTCTTT CASSYSGSTGTEAFF
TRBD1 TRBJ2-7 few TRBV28 TGTGCCAGCAAGGGCAGGGGGCAGCAGTACTTC CASKGRGQQYF
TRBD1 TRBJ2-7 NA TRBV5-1 TGCGCCAGCAGCTTGGTGGGGACAGGCCACAACGACTACGAGCAGTACTTC CASSLVGTGHNDYEQYF
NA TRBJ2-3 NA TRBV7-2 TGTGCCAGCAGCGTACAGGGTTGGGGCACAGATACGCAGTATTTT CASSVQGWGTDTQYF
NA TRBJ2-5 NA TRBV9 TGTGCCAGCAGCGGGACGCCCGGCAGGGAGACCCAGTACTTC CASSGTPGRETQYF
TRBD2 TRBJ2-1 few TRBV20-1 TGCAGTGCTATCGCGGCTGGCGGGGGCTCCTACAATGAGCAGTTCTTC CSAIAAGGGSYNEQFF
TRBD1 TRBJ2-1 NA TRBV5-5 TGTGCCAGCAGCTTGTGGGTAACAGGACAGGGGGTCCACAATGAGCAGTTCTTC CASSLWVTGQGVHNEQFF
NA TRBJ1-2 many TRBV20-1 TGCAGTGCTATCGGTCCGGGAGGCTACACCTTC CSAIGPGGYTF
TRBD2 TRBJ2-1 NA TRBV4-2 TGTGCCAGCAGCCGAGAACTAGCGGTGGGGGGGTCCTACAATGAGCAGTTCTTC CASSRELAVGGSYNEQFF
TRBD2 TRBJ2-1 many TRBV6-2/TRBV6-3 TGTGCCAGCATCTCCGGGACTAGCAGCCACAATGAGCAGTTCTTC CASISGTSSHNEQFF
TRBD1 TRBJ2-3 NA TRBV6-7 TGTGCCAGCAGTAGAGGGGACAGGGGTGCAGATACGCAGTATTTT CASSRGDRGADTQYF
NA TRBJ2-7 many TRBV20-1 TGCAGTGCTAGGGACAACTACGAGCAGTACTTC CSARDNYEQYF
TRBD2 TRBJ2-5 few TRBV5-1 TGCGCCAGCAGCTTAGGACTAGCGGGAACCCAAGAGACCCAGTACTTC CASSLGLAGTQETQYF
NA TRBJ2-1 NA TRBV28 TGTGCCAGCAGTCCTAGTAGAACCTACAATGAGCAGTTCTTC CASSPSRTYNEQFF
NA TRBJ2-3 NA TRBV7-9 TGTGCCAGCAGCCCGAGAGACAAGGCGGACACAGATACGCAGTATTTT CASSPRDKADTDTQYF
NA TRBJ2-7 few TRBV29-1 TGCAGCGTTGATCTCACGGGCGAGCAGTACTTC CSVDLTGEQYF
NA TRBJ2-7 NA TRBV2 TGTGCCAGCAATTCCAGGCGTTGGCTCGGCGAGCAGTACTTC CASNSRRWLGEQYF
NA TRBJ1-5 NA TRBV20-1 TGCAGTGCCTCACGAGTTCATCAGCCCCAGCATTTT CSASRVHQPQHF
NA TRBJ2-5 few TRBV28 TGTGCCAGCAGTTTTCCGGCGGTCCAAGAGACCCAGTACTTC CASSFPAVQETQYF
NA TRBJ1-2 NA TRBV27 TGTGCCAGCAGTTCGGACGTAGTCTATGGTGGCTACACCTTC CASSSDVVYGGYTF
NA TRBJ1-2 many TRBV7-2 TGTGCCAGCAGCTTATCAGGAAGCGGGGGTTCTGGTTATGGCTACACCTTC CASSLSGSGGSGYGYTF
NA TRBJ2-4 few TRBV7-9 TGTGCCAGCAGCGATGGTACATTTCTAGCCAAAAACATTCAGTACTTC CASSDGTFLAKNIQYF